These 15 T cell receptor beta chains were sequenced from one sample in a study of T cells in Graves' hyperthyroidism and ophthalmopathy. TCR beta CDR3 sequences were amplified from RNA transcripts. HTBI primers were used for first-round RT-PCR of the TCR CDR3. TCRdb independently ran MiXCR on the multiplex PCR reads; one entry per CDR3 protein. The table includes approximately 610,000 distinct CDR3 sequences, approximately 15% detected once. Sequencing was performed on blood. All receptors come from a woman younger than 35 with Graves' hyperthyroidism.

This clonotype was detected ten times or more. The V and J genes are TRBV6-2 or TRBV6-3 and TRBJ1-1; D is perhaps TRBD1 (5 bases). The V end lost 7 bases, the J end lost 1 base, and 13 bases lay between the germline ends. The germline CDR1 and CDR2 sequences are MNHEY and SVGEGT. The CDR3 totals 14 residues. The CDR3 DNA is TGTGCCAGCACCAGAAACAGGCGGAACACTGAAGCTTTCTTT. Translating gives CASTRNRRNTEAFF.

The table lists this clonotype with a few counts. The genes are TRBV27 and TRBJ1-3; weak D call: TRBD1 (5 bases). The germline V gene has CDR1 MNHEY and CDR2 SMNVEV (reference sequence). CDR3 length: 20 residues. V was trimmed by 6 bases and J by 0 bases, leaving 27 bases between them. Here the CDR3 reads CASRPARDPSQHSSGNTIYF. CDR3 DNA sequence: TGTGCCAGCAGACCTGCCCGGGACCCCTCTCAACACTCCTCTGGAAACACCATATATTTT.

The chain joins TRBV18 to TRBJ1-1, with 8 bases identical to TRBD1. The CDR3 covers 16 residues. The trim removed 1 base at V and 3 bases at J, leaving 7 bases unmatched. Germline loops: CDR1 KGHSH, CDR2 LQKENI. The CDR3 DNA is TGTGCCAGCTCACCACTGGAACAGGGGGGAGACACTGAAGCTTTCTTT. It is translated as CASSPLEQGGDTEAFF.

This sequence joins TRBV2 and TRBJ1-5; D ambiguous. This CDR3 has 13 amino acids. CDR1 SNHLY and CDR2 FYNNEI come from the germline V gene. V was shortened by 11 bases and J by 0 bases, with 11 bases between the two germline ends. As DNA, the CDR3 is TGTGCCGGTCACACAGATAGCAATCAGCCCCAGCATTTT. As protein: CAGHTDSNQPQHF.

This clonotype was seen repeatedly, ten times or more. The chain links TRBV6-1 to TRBJ1-5; TRBD1 might be the D (6 bases). This CDR3 has 18 amino acids. CDR1 and CDR2 (germline): MNHNS, SASEGT. V was trimmed by 6 bases and J by 2 bases, leaving 23 bases between them. In DNA, the CDR3 is TGTGCCAGCAGCACCAGGTGGTCAGGGGTGGGAGGCAATCAGCCCCAGCATTTT. Its translation is CASSTRWSGVGGNQPQHF.

The chain carries TRBV9 and TRBJ1-5, with 7 bases identical to TRBD1. The CDR3 is 15 residues long. The J segment lost 3 bases and the V segment lost 4 bases, leaving 7 bases of the junction unmatched. Germline lookup yields CDR1 SGDLS and CDR2 YYNGEE. The CDR3: CASSPTGNVNQPQHF. The CDR3, as DNA: TGTGCCAGCAGCCCGACAGGGAATGTCAATCAGCCCCAGCATTTT.

This clonotype showed up many times. The V and J genes are TRBV2 and TRBJ1-1; D not certain. Germline CDR1 reads SNHLY; CDR2 reads FYNNEI. The V and J ends lost 6 bases and 7 bases respectively, with 9 bases between them. The CDR3 contains 11 residues. The CDR3 DNA reads TGTGCCAGCAGGGTTTTAGGTGAAGCTTTCTTT. Encoded protein: CASRVLGEAFF.

This clonotype has just one count. This sequence joins TRBV6-1 and TRBJ2-1, with 7 positions matching TRBD2. Germline V lookup: CDR1 MNHNS, CDR2 SASEGT. The CDR3 covers 14 residues. Unmatched junction bases numbered 5, after V lost 8 bases and J lost 1 base. CDR3 sequence (DNA): TGTGCCAGCGACCTTAGCGGGTCCTACAATGAGCAGTTCTTC. This sequence encodes CASDLSGSYNEQFF.

This chain connects TRBV6-1 to TRBJ2-5; 7 bases agree with TRBD2. The CDR3 spans 14 residues. CDR1 MNHNS and CDR2 SASEGT come from the germline V gene. V shed 4 bases and J 7 bases; nucleotides not matched to a gene: 9. CDR3 DNA sequence: TGTGCCAGCAGTGGCGCGGGAGAGGGCGGGACCCAGTACTTC. Translation: CASSGAGEGGTQYF.

This chain joins TRBV6-2 or TRBV6-3 and TRBJ2-7, with TRBD2 identical over 7 bases. This CDR3 is built from 15 residues. Trimming removed 2 bases from V and 0 bases from J; junction bases left unmatched: 4. The germline V gene has CDR1 MNHEY and CDR2 SVGEGT. The CDR3 DNA sequence: TGTGCCAGCAGTTACGTCCTAGCGGTCTCCTACGAGCAGTACTTC. This gives the protein CASSYVLAVSYEQYF.

Many counts were recorded for this clonotype. The chain links TRBV30 to TRBJ2-5; D is unclear. The germline V gene has CDR1 GTSNPN and CDR2 SVGIG (reference sequence). CDR3 size: 12 residues. The V end lost 1 base, the J end lost 5 bases, and 8 bases lay between the germline ends. The CDR3 is CAWSGGRETQYF. The CDR3 nucleotides are TGTGCCTGGAGTGGAGGACGGGAGACCCAGTACTTC.

The chain carries TRBV27 and TRBJ1-3; TRBD1 is a possible D gene (5 bases). The CDR3 is made up of 15 amino acids. The ends were cut back, 5 bases at V and 0 bases at J, with 11 bases in the middle. Germline assignment: CDR1 MNHEY and CDR2 SMNVEV (reference sequence). This chain's CDR3 is CASSPGTYSGNTIYF. The DNA of the CDR3 is TGTGCCAGCAGTCCCGGGACTTACTCTGGAAACACCATATATTTT.

This chain joins TRBV7-2 and TRBJ2-7, with 10 positions matching TRBD1. CDR1 is SGHTA and CDR2 is FQGNSA in the germline V gene. With V trimmed by 7 bases and J by 5 bases, 11 bases remained unmatched. The CDR3 spans 15 residues. CDR3 DNA: TGTGCCAGCAAGAAAACCGGGACAGGGGTTCACGAGCAGTACTTC. It specifies CASKKTGTGVHEQYF.

This clonotype appeared a few times. The chain recombines TRBV28 with TRBJ2-2; a weak D match, TRBD2 (6 bases). There are 16 residues in the CDR3. Germline assignment: CDR1 MDHEN and CDR2 SYDVKM. The germline V and J ends were trimmed by 0 bases and 4 bases, with 12 bases remaining between them. The CDR3 DNA sequence: TGTGCCAGCAGTTTATGGGTGAATAGCGGCACCGGGGAGCTGTTTTTT. It yields the protein CASSLWVNSGTGELFF. Based on the CDR3 plus reference TRBV28 and TRBJ2-2, the full variable domain is DVKVTQSSRYLVKRTGEKVFLECVQDMDHENMFWYRQDPGLGLRLIYFSYDVKMKEKGDIPEGYSVSREKKERFSLILESASTNQTSMYLCASSLWVNSGTGELFFGEGSRLTVL.

There are many counts of this clonotype. The rearrangement joins TRBV5-1 to TRBJ2-5; 11 bases are shared with TRBD1. CDR3 length: 14 amino acids. CDR1 is SGHRS, CDR2 YFSETQ, per germline. The V and J ends lost 4 bases and 2 bases, in that order; junction bases with no gene match: 1. The CDR3 reads CASSGDRGQETQYF. The CDR3 DNA reads as TGCGCCAGCAGCGGGGACAGGGGGCAAGAGACCCAGTACTTC.